This entry describes one TCR beta chain. Its antigen is still unknown. The sample is drawn from a study of T cell responses to AZD1222 COVID-19 vaccine. Points from the study as a whole: Seropositivity was recorded at baseline in only 6 or 7 AZD1222 recipients.

Method: immunoSEQ multiplex PCR; TCRdb's copy keeps in-frame clones and lacks some. The sample lists 120,000 or so clones; around 84% were seen once. This CDR3 spans 16 amino acids. After removal of 8 bases from V and 6 bases from J, the junction contained 12 bases not matched to a gene. Germline CDR1 reads SQVTM; CDR2 reads ANQGSEA. V is TRBV29-1 and J is TRBJ2-1; 14 positions agree with TRBD2. Sequencing was performed on peripheral blood, taken 28 days after the second AZD1222 dose. This receptor was obtained from an adult who received the AZD1222 COVID-19 vaccine. The CDR3 bases are TGCAGCTTCGGACGGGGACTAGCGGGAGTGGGCAATGAGCAGTTCTTC. It specifies CSFGRGLAGVGNEQFF.